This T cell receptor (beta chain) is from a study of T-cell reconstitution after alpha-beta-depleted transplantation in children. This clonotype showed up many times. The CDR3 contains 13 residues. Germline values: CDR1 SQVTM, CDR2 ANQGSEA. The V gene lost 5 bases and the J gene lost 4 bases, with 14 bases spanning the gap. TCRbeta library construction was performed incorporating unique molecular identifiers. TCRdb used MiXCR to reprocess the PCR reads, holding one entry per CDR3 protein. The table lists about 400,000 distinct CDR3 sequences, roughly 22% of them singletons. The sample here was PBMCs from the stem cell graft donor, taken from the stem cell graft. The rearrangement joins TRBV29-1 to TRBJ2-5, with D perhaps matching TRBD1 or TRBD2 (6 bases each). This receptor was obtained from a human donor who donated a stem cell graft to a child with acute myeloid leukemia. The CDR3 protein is CSVSGAVGETQYF. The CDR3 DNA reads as TGCAGCGTTTCGGGGGCGGTAGGAGAGACCCAGTACTTC.